The subject of this entry is one T cell receptor (beta chain). Method: immunoSEQ multiplex PCR; TCRdb's copy keeps in-frame clones and lacks some. The profile shows 20,000 to 25,000 clones, 65% to 75% of them singletons. This sample was included in a study of sequential checkpoint blockade in melanoma. Turning to the study itself: First-line arms were nivolumab then ipilimumab, or the reverse, randomized 1:1.

Between the trimmed V and J ends, which lost 4 bases and 4 bases, there was a span of 9 bases. The length of the CDR3 is 12 residues. Germline assignment: CDR1 SGHNT and CDR2 YYREEE (reference sequence). Treatment specified: randomized to nivolumab then ipilimumab (arm A) or the reverse (arm B). None of the patients previously received DNA-damaging chemotherapy. From thawed PBMCs, live CD3+CD8+ cells negative for CD19 and CD56 were sorted. The rearrangement joins TRBV5-4 to TRBJ2-7, with D possibly being TRBD1 (6 bases). The receptor comes from a human donor with melanoma. The sample here was CD8+ T cells sorted from blood (inferred from file names), taken from a patient given nivolumab and ipilimumab in sequence. Here the CDR3 DNA reads TGTGCCAGCAGCCCCGGGACATACGAGCAGTACTTC. Translating it yields CASSPGTYEQYF.